Shown below are 6 T cell receptor beta chains from a single sample sequenced in a study of shared T cell receptors in the human thymus. The assay was immunoSEQ multiplex PCR, and TCRdb's table has in-frame clones only and misses some. The data show about 610,000 clones, 88% seen once. These data were also reused for a study on human thymus T cells.

The material sequenced was thymocytes. These receptors came from a boy under three years old with a congenital heart defect.

The J gene is TRBJ2-3, the V gene TRBV30; D gene unclear. The germline V gene has CDR1 GTSNPN and CDR2 SVGIG (reference sequence). Deletions cut 3 bases from V and 6 bases from J, with 4 bases between. The CDR3 sequence is 10 residues long. The CDR3 sequence: CAWREDTQYF. As DNA, the CDR3 is TGTGCCTGGAGAGAGGATACGCAGTATTTT. The full variable domain, completed using reference TRBV30 and TRBJ2-3, is SQTIHQWPATLVQPVGSPLSLECTVEGTSNPNLYWYRQAAGRGLQLLFYSVGIGQISSEVPQNLSASRPQDRQFILSSKKLLLSDSGFYLCAWREDTQYFGPGTRLTVL.

This chain uses TRBV7-2 with TRBJ2-1; 11 bases fit TRBD2. The CDR3 contains 16 residues. V shed 1 base and J 4 bases; nucleotides not matched to a gene: 3. CDR1 SGHTA and CDR2 FQGNSA come from the germline V gene. CDR3 coding DNA: TGTGCCAGCAGCTTAGTTAGCGGGAGGGAGTACAATGAGCAGTTCTTC. Its translation: CASSLVSGREYNEQFF.

The rearrangement links TRBV7-9 to TRBJ2-2; 7 bases are shared with TRBD2. V trimming: 5 bases; J trimming: 2 bases; junction bases outside the gene matches: 8. The germline gives CDR1 SEHNR, CDR2 FQNEAQ (reference sequence). This CDR3 is 16 amino acids long. The CDR3 loop reads CASSLSPAGNTGELFF. In DNA, the CDR3 is TGTGCCAGCAGCCTGAGCCCAGCGGGAAACACCGGGGAGCTGTTTTTT.

This chain connects TRBV7-5 to TRBJ1-1. TRBV7-5 is listed as a pseudogene. The CDR3 consists of 12 residues. In DNA form, the CDR3 reads TGTGCCGCCCGGAGGAAGAACACTGAAGCTTTCTTT. Translation gives CAARRKNTEAFF.

The J gene is TRBJ2-3, the V gene TRBV5-1, with D possibly being TRBD1 (6 bases). Trimming shortened V by 4 bases and J by 0 bases, and 18 bases separated the two germline ends. The length of the CDR3 is 17 residues. Germline loops: CDR1 SGHRS, CDR2 YFSETQ. The CDR3 sequence: CASSPSTGSPSTDTQYF. As DNA, the CDR3 is TGCGCCAGCAGCCCCTCAACAGGGTCACCTAGCACAGATACGCAGTATTTT.

The chain uses TRBV4-3 and TRBJ2-1, with D perhaps TRBD2 (6 bases). From germline, CDR1 is LGHNA and CDR2 YSLEER. This CDR3 has 17 residues. Trimming left V 1 base short and J 8 bases short, with 21 bases between. This CDR3 is CASSQATSGSFLHEQFF. The CDR3 nucleotides are TGCGCCAGCAGCCAAGCTACCAGCGGGTCTTTCTTGCATGAGCAGTTCTTC.